This T cell receptor beta chain was captured by sequencing in a study of T cells after yellow fever vaccination (dated by TCRdb to between 2018 and 2021). Some background on the complete study: Libraries from fractions with low cell numbers were prepared with the SMART-Seq v4 Ultra Low Input RNA kit. Bulk TCR alpha and beta repertoires were sequenced longitudinally to track T-cell clones before and after primary and booster YFV17D yellow fever vaccination. Two healthy male donors, one aged 18 to 30 and one aged 30 to 40 years, made up the cohort. Blood samples were taken at several timepoints before and after primary and secondary immunization, and bulk PBMC replicates and cell subsets were isolated.

The germline ends are 12 bases apart after V is trimmed by 1 base and J by 2 bases. Including the terminal cysteine and phenylalanine, the CDR3 comprises 17 residues. This entry keeps only the CDR3 DNA: 51 bases, framed from base 1. The germline V gene sets CDR1 to SGHAT and CDR2 to FQNNGV. This clonotype was recorded many times. There is no known antigen for this receptor. No much larger clone exists at a distance of one base, and base qualities are not known. The treatment or condition label, as the study defines it: live attenuated yellow fever vaccine strain. At each blood-draw timepoint, two biological replicates of bulk PBMCs were obtained. PBMCs were isolated from peripheral blood using a standard Ficoll-Paque protocol. RNA was extracted with TriZol from bulk PBMCs, CD4 and CD8 fractions, and dextramer-positive and dextramer-negative fractions. The listed sequencing device is Illumina NovaSeq 6000. TCR cDNA was synthesized by 5'RACE template switching, through which a universal primer site and unique molecular identifiers were introduced. cDNA synthesis was primed from both the TCR alpha and TCR beta constant segments. Library amplification involved two PCR steps, and the second step added sample barcodes and sequencing adapters. Sequencing of the libraries was done on either Illumina HiSeq 2500 (2x100 bp) or NovaSeq (2x150 bp). Processing in the source paper ran as follows. MIGEC was used to demultiplex reads and collapse the reads into UMI consensus sequences, and MiXCR was used for V(D)J alignment. Clonotypes responding to the vaccine were identified with edgeR on replicate PBMC samples, with the criteria of FDR below 0.01 and a log2 fold change above 5 up to day 15. CD4 or CD8 identity was assigned to each bulk clonotype according to whether the clonotype was present at higher abundance in the sequenced CD4 repertoire or the sequenced CD8 repertoire. The public reads were reanalyzed by TCRdb: fastp trimming at Q25, MiXCR alignment, in-frame beta chains only. Each entry is one CDR3 protein sequence, shown with its most common DNA and genes. The V and J calls were determined by TCRdb, not by the authors. This sample lists some 250,000 distinct CDR3 sequences; about 3.7% were detected once. The biggest ten clones account for 15% to 20% of the sample.

Overall results and qualifications from the work: Most clones expanded after primary vaccination were re-detected after the booster (almost 97% of CD4 and around nine tenths of CD8), suggesting broad memory maintenance. A small fraction of clonotypes showed up in both the CD4 and CD8 compartments, probably as a result of convergent recombination. Compared with the primary T-cell response, the secondary T-cell response was weaker but faster, peaking on day 5 rather than day 15. Only a couple of donors were included in the study, so the extent to which the findings can be generalized is limited. FACS-sorted repertoires could contain abundant contaminating clonotypes from the bulk population, so computational filtering was required.

The sample in question was PBMCs, obtained 15 days after the yellow fever booster vaccination. The V gene is TRBV11-2 and the J gene is TRBJ2-6; TRBD2 is possibly the D segment (6 matching bases). The sequence was obtained from a man aged 18 to 29 who received the YFV17D yellow fever vaccine. The DNA sequence is as follows: TGTGCCAGCAGCTTAGTGGGTTGGGGGGCTGGGGCCAACGTCCTGACTTTC. The resulting protein is CASSLVGWGAGANVLTF.